Following are 21 T cell receptor beta chains from one sample sequenced in a study of cytomegalovirus exposure and HLA in healthy donors. It was with 60 Vbeta and 13 Jbeta primers that the PCR ran. Produced via immunoSEQ multiplex PCR; TCRdb's table is partial and in-frame only. Of some 180,000 clones detected, approximately 80% appear once; the ten largest clones hold more than 1.1%. The sample was PBMCs. These receptors were collected from a girl aged 10 to 17 in good health and CMV-seropositive.

This chain connects TRBV20-1 to TRBJ2-4; TRBD2 is a possible D gene (6 bases). The V gene's germline CDR1 is DFQATT and CDR2 SNEGSKA (reference sequence). The germline V and J ends were trimmed by 7 bases and 5 bases, with 9 bases remaining between them. The CDR3 contains 11 residues. For the CDR3, the DNA is TGCAGTGGGTCTAGCGAAAACATTCAGTACTTC. Translated, it gives CSGSSENIQYF.

The chain joins TRBV7-2 to TRBJ2-5; TRBD1 is a possible D gene (6 bases). Germline lookup yields CDR1 SGHTA and CDR2 FQGNSA. This CDR3 is 14 amino acids long. Trimming cost V 5 bases and J 5 bases, with 15 bases left between them. CDR3 sequence reads: CASSRSQGRETQYF. CDR3 nucleotides: TGTGCCAGCAGCCGATCACAGGGTCGGGAGACCCAGTACTTC.

Only a few counts were recorded for this clone. The chain recombines TRBV6-5 with TRBJ2-1; D is perhaps TRBD2 (6 bases). The CDR3 length is 14 residues. Germline-derived CDR1 and CDR2 are MNHEY and SVGAGI. Trimming cost V 2 bases and J 8 bases, with 13 bases left between them. The CDR3 bases are TGTGCCAGCAGTTACAGGAGGGAGTTCGATGAGCAGTTCTTC. Its translation: CASSYRREFDEQFF.

CDR3 DNA: TGCGCCAGCAGCCAAGTCGGACTAGCGACCTCCTACGAGCAGTACTTC. Amino acid sequence: CASSQVGLATSYEQYF. This chain uses TRBV4-1 with TRBJ2-7; 9 positions agree with TRBD2. The V and J ends lost 1 base and 0 bases, in that order; junction bases with no gene match: 4. The length of the CDR3 is 16 residues. Germline assignment: CDR1 MGHRA and CDR2 YSYEKL.

This chain joins TRBV27 and TRBJ2-7; the match to TRBD1 covers 10 bases. The germline V gene has CDR1 MNHEY and CDR2 SMNVEV (reference sequence). J was trimmed by 9 bases and V by 6 bases; bases with no gene match: 14. The CDR3 sequence is 15 residues long. This chain's CDR3 is CASRSQGDRGLGQYF. Here the CDR3 DNA reads TGTGCCAGCAGATCCCAGGGGGACAGGGGTTTAGGGCAGTACTTC.

This clone was observed a few times. The chain joins TRBV27 to TRBJ2-7; D might be TRBD1 (6 bases). There are 19 residues in the CDR3. The V end lost 5 bases, the J end lost 2 bases, and 28 bases lay between the germline ends. Germline V CDR1 and CDR2: MNHEY, SMNVEV (reference sequence). The CDR3 loop is CASSKSRDMKKEYTYEQYF. The CDR3 nucleotides are TGTGCCAGCAGTAAATCACGGGACATGAAGAAAGAATATACCTACGAGCAGTACTTC.

V usage is TRBV5-1 and J usage is TRBJ2-3, with D possibly being TRBD2 (6 bases). V was pared by 5 bases and J by 0 bases, with 13 bases between. This CDR3 is built from 15 residues. The V gene's germline CDR1 is SGHRS and CDR2 YFSETQ. DNA of the CDR3: TGCGCCAGCAGACTTCTTGGGACTAGCACAGATACGCAGTATTTT. This translates into CASRLLGTSTDTQYF.

This clone was seen only a few times. The chain couples TRBV7-9 to TRBJ2-7; TRBD2 aligns across 8 bases. The CDR3 covers 15 residues. Losses at the gene ends were 1 base for V and 0 bases for J; bases not matched to a gene: 2. Germline-derived CDR1 and CDR2 are SEHNR and FQNEAQ (reference sequence). DNA for the CDR3: TGTGCCAGCAGCTTAGTGGGGACTAGCTCCTACGAGCAGTACTTC. Protein: CASSLVGTSSYEQYF.

The CDR3 reads CASSLAGTGGQETQYF. CDR3 DNA sequence: TGCGCCAGCAGCTTGGCCGGGACAGGTGGCCAAGAGACCCAGTACTTC. The chain uses TRBV5-1 and TRBJ2-5, with 8 bases identical to TRBD1. The CDR3 spans 16 residues. Germline assignment: CDR1 SGHRS and CDR2 YFSETQ. Losses at the gene ends were 0 bases for V and 1 base for J; bases not matched to a gene: 5.

With regard to this clone: One junction end does not reproduce the germline sequence, and a read error may be involved. The chain couples TRBV5-1 to TRBJ1-1; TRBD1 matches 7 bases. Germline loops: CDR1 SGHRS, CDR2 YFSETQ. The CDR3 is 13 amino acids. The DNA of the CDR3 is TGCGCCAGCAGCTCCCAGGGGGACACGGAAGCTTTCTTT. Residues: CASSSQGDTEAFF.

This clone appeared once. The chain has TRBV28 and TRBJ1-1; a weak D match, TRBD1 (5 bases). The ends were cut back, 3 bases at V and 0 bases at J, with 11 bases in the middle. This CDR3 spans 15 amino acids. Germline V gene lookup returns CDR1 MDHEN and CDR2 SYDVKM. In DNA, the CDR3 is TGTGCCAGCAGTTTGGTTCGGGGGATGAACACTGAAGCTTTCTTT. Translating gives CASSLVRGMNTEAFF.

This clone was seen more than once but under ten times. V usage is TRBV29-1 and J usage is TRBJ1-1; D is uncertain. Trimming shortened V by 1 base and J by 3 bases, and 3 bases separated the two germline ends. CDR1 is SQVTM, CDR2 ANQGSEA, per germline. The CDR3 runs to 11 residues. CDR3 residues: CSVEVDTEAFF. The DNA for the CDR3 is TGCAGCGTTGAAGTCGACACTGAAGCTTTCTTT.

The CDR3 sequence is CASSPDIYEQYF. CDR3 coding DNA: TGTGCCAGCAGCCCTGACATTTACGAGCAGTACTTC. V is TRBV7-9 and J is TRBJ2-7; D uncertain. This CDR3 region has 12 residues. Trimming cost V 5 bases and J 4 bases, with 9 bases left between them. Germline V gene data show CDR1 as SEHNR and CDR2 as FQNEAQ (reference sequence). Full variable domain (missing parts from reference TRBV7-9 and TRBJ2-7): DTGVSQNPRHKITKRGQNVTFRCDPISEHNRLYWYRQTLGQGPEFLTYFQNEAQLEKSRLLSDRFSAERPKGSFSTLEIQRTEQGDSAMYLCASSPDIYEQYFGPGTRLTVT.

This clone was picked up a small number of times. The chain couples TRBV6-4 to TRBJ2-6; 7 nucleotides line up with TRBD1. V trimming: 0 bases; J trimming: 4 bases; junction bases outside the gene matches: 12. The CDR3 totals 19 residues. Germline CDR1 reads MRHNA; CDR2 reads SNTAGT. CDR3 residues: CASSDSIRPGGPGANVLTF. The CDR3 nucleotides read TGTGCCAGCAGTGACTCGATACGGCCAGGGGGTCCGGGGGCCAACGTCCTGACTTTC.

The rearrangement uses TRBV5-1 and TRBJ1-5; D is unclear. Trimming pared 0 bases from V and 0 bases from J, leaving 4 bases between. From germline, CDR1 is SGHRS and CDR2 YFSETQ. The CDR3 loop spans 14 amino acids. CDR3 coding DNA: TGCGCCAGCAGCTTGGGTTATAGCAATCAGCCCCAGCATTTT. It encodes CASSLGYSNQPQHF. Full variable domain (remainder filled in from reference TRBV5-1 and TRBJ1-5): KAGVTQTPRYLIKTRGQQVTLSCSPISGHRSVSWYQQTPGQGLQFLFEYFSETQRNKGNFPGRFSGRQFSNSRSEMNVSTLELGDSALYLCASSLGYSNQPQHFGDGTRLSIL.

This sequence joins TRBV27 and TRBJ2-7; 7 nucleotides agree with TRBD1. This CDR3 spans 14 amino acids. Germline loops: CDR1 MNHEY, CDR2 SMNVEV (reference sequence). Trimming removed 6 bases from V and 0 bases from J; junction bases left unmatched: 5. CDR3 amino acids: CASSHRGYSYEQYF. The DNA for the CDR3 is TGTGCCAGCAGCCACAGGGGATACTCCTACGAGCAGTACTTC.

The J gene is TRBJ2-7, the V gene TRBV5-6; D possibly corresponds to TRBD1 (5 bases). Trimming removed 7 bases from V and 1 base from J, with 15 bases in between. This CDR3 contains 14 residues. Germline-derived CDR1 and CDR2 are SGHDT and YYEEEE. The CDR3 bases are TGTGCCAGCTACTCCCAGGGAATTTCCTACGAGCAGTACTTC. Amino acids: CASYSQGISYEQYF.

The V and J genes are TRBV27 and TRBJ2-3; 7 bases agree with TRBD1. Unmatched junction bases numbered 4, after V lost 0 bases and J lost 4 bases. Germline V gene sequence: CDR1 MNHEY, CDR2 SMNVEV (reference sequence). This CDR3 region has 15 residues. The CDR3 spells CASSLSGDSPDTQYF. CDR3 coding DNA: TGTGCCAGCAGTTTATCAGGGGACAGCCCAGATACGCAGTATTTT.

This clone was seen a single time. V and J are TRBV10-3 and TRBJ2-7, with D possibly TRBD1 on 6 matching bases. The V gene lost 4 bases and the J gene lost 2 bases, with 15 bases spanning the gap. Germline V gene data show CDR1 as ENHRY and CDR2 as SYGVKD. The CDR3 runs 15 residues. This CDR3 reads CAISAWDTSPYEQYF. The CDR3, as DNA: TGTGCCATCAGTGCCTGGGACACTTCCCCCTACGAGCAGTACTTC.

This rearrangement joins TRBV6-4 to TRBJ2-1; a possible D gene is TRBD2 (6 bases). The CDR3 length is 13 residues. The V and J ends lost 0 bases and 14 bases respectively, with 14 bases between them. Per germline, CDR1 MRHNA and CDR2 SNTAGT. The CDR3 region is CASSDSRGGNKFF. The CDR3 coding sequence is TGTGCCAGCAGTGACTCGAGGGGAGGTAATAAGTTCTTC.

This clone has a handful of counts. One junction end disagrees with the germline gene, perhaps due to a read error. V usage is TRBV30 and J usage is TRBJ2-7; 12 nucleotides agree with TRBD2. This CDR3 is built from 12 residues. CDR1 and CDR2 from the germline V gene are GTSNPN and SVGIG (reference sequence). CDR3 nucleotide sequence: TGTGCATGGACTAGCGGGAATAACGAGCAGTACTTC. This encodes CAWTSGNNEQYF.